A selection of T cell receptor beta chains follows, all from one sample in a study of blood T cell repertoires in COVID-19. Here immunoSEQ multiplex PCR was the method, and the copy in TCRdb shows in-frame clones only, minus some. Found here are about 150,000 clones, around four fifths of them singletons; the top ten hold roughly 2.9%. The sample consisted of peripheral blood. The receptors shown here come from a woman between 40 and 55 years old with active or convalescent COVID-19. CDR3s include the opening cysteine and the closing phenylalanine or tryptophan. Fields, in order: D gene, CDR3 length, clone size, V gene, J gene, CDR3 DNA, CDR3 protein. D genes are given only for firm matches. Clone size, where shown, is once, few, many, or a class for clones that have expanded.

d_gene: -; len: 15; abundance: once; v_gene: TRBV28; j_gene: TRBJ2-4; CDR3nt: TGTGCCAGCAGTGCGCACCCCGGACAGCAAAACATTCAGTACTTC; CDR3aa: CASSAHPGQQNIQYF
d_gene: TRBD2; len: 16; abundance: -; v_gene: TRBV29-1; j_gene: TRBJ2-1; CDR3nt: TGCAGCGTTGAAGATCGTGGACTAGCGGGCTACAATGAGCAGTTCTTC; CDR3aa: CSVEDRGLAGYNEQFF
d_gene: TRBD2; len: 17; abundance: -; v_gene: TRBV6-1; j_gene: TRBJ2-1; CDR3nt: TGTGCCAGCAGTGAAGCCCGACTAGCGGGACCACAACATGAGCAGTTCTTC; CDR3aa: CASSEARLAGPQHEQFF
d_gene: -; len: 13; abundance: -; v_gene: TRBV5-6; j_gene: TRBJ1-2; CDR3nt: TGTGCCAGCAGCCCTGGGCCAGACTATGGCTACACCTTC; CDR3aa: CASSPGPDYGYTF
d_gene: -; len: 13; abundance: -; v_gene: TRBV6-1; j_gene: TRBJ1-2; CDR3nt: TGTGCCAGCAGTGAAACTTCTGGCTATGGCTACACCTTC; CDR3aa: CASSETSGYGYTF
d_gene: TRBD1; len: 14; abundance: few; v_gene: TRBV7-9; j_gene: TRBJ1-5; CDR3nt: TGTGCCAGCAGCGACAGGGGTAGCAATCAGCCCCAGCATTTT; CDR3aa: CASSDRGSNQPQHF
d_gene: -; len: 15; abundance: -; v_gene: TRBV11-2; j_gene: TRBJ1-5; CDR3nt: TGTGCCAGCAGCTTAGAACACAGGGCGGGTCAGCCCCAGCATTTT; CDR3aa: CASSLEHRAGQPQHF
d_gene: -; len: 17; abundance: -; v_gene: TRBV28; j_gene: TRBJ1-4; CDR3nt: TGTGCCAGCAGTTTAAGGGAGCCACTTGGGGGGTATGGAAAACTGTTTTTT; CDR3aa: CASSLREPLGGYGKLFF
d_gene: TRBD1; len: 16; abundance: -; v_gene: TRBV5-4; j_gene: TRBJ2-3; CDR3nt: TGTGCCAGCAGCAGAAACAGGGGAACTAGCACAGATACGCAGTATTTT; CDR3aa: CASSRNRGTSTDTQYF
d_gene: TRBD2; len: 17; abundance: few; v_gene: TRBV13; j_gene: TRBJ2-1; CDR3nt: TGTGCCAGCAGCCCTAGCGACCTGGGGAGGGGCTCGAATGAGCAGTTCTTC; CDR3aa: CASSPSDLGRGSNEQFF
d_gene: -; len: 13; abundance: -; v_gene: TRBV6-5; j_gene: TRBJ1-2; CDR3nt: TGTGCCAGCACGCAACAGGAGAAGGGTGGCTACACCTTC; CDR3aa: CASTQQEKGGYTF
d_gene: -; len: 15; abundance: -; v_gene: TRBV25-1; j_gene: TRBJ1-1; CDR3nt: TGTGCCAGCAGTATAGGGGGAGGGATGGACACTGAAGCTTTCTTT; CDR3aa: CASSIGGGMDTEAFF
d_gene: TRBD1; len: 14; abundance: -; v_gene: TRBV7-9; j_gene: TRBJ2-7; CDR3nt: TGTGCCAGCAGCACACTCCGGGACAGCTACGAGCAGTACTTC; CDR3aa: CASSTLRDSYEQYF
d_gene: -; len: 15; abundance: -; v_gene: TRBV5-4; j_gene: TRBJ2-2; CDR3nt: TGTGCCAGCAGCTTGGCAGACATGGTCCCCGGGGAGCTGTTTTTT; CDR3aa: CASSLADMVPGELFF
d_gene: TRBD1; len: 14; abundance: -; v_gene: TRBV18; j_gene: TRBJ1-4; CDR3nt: TGTGCCAGCTCACCCCCGACAGGGAGAGAAAAACTGTTTTTT; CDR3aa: CASSPPTGREKLFF
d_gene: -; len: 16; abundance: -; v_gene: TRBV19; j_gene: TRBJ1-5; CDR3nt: TGTGCCAGTAGTACCCGGTTTTCAGTCCCTCGGGAGCCCCAGCATTTT; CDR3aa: CASSTRFSVPREPQHF
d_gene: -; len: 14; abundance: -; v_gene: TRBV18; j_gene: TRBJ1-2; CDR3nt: TGTGCCAGCTCGCAATCAGGGGTGAACTATGGCTACACCTTC; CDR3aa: CASSQSGVNYGYTF
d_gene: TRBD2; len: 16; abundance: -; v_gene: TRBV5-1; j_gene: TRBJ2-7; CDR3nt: TGCGCCAGCAGCTTGCCACGGACTAGCGGGAGCCACGAGCAGTACTTC; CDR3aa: CASSLPRTSGSHEQYF
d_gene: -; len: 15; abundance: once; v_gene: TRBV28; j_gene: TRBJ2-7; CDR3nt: TGTGCCAGCACCCACCTCCGGGAGTTGAGGTGGGAGCAGTACTTC; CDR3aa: CASTHLRELRWEQYF
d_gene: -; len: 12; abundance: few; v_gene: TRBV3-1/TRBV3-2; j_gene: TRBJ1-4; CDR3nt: TGTGCCAGCAGCCTTACAGGTGAAAAACTGTTTTTT; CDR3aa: CASSLTGEKLFF
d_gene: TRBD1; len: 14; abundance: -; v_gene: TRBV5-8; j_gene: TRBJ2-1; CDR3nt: TGTGCCAGCAGCCTCTGGACAGGGACCAATGAGCAGTTCTTC; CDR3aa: CASSLWTGTNEQFF
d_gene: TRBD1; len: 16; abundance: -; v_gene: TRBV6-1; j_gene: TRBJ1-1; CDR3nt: TGTGCCAGCAGTGCCCGACAGGGATTGGGGAACACTGAAGCTTTCTTT; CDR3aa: CASSARQGLGNTEAFF
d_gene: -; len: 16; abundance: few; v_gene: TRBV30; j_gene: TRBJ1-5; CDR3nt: TGTGCCTGGAGTCCCTATTTCAGGGTTAGTGAACAGCCCCAGCATTTT; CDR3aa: CAWSPYFRVSEQPQHF
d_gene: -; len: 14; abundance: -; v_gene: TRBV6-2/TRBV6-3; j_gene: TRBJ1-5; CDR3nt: TGTGCCAGCAGTTCTATTGGGGGGGATCAGCCCCAGCATTTT; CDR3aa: CASSSIGGDQPQHF
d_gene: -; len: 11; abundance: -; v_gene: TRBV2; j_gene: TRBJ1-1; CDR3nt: TGTGCCAGCAGTAATCGGCCAGGGGCTTTCTTT; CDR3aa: CASSNRPGAFF
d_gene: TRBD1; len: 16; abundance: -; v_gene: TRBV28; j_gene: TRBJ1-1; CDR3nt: TGTGCCAGCAGTTTTAATGTCGGACAGGGATTCACTGAAGCTTTCTTT; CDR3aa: CASSFNVGQGFTEAFF
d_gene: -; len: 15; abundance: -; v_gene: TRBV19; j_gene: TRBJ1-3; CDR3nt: TGTGCCAGTAGTATAGGCGGGACGGATGGAAACACCATATATTTT; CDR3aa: CASSIGGTDGNTIYF
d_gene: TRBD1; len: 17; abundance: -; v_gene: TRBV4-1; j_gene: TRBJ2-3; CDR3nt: TGCGCCAGCAGCCAAGGTGCAACAGGGGGTAGCACAGATACGCAGTATTTT; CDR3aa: CASSQGATGGSTDTQYF
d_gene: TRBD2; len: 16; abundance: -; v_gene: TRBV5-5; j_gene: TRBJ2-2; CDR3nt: TGTGCCAGCAGCTTGGGGCGGGAGATAAGCACCGGGGAGCTGTTTTTT; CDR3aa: CASSLGREISTGELFF
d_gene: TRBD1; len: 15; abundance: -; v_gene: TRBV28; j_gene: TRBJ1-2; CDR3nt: TGTGCCAGCAGGTCCACCGCAGGGGGCTCCTATGGCTACACCTTC; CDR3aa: CASRSTAGGSYGYTF
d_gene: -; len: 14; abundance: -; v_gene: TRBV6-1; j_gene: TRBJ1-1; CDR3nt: TGTGCCAGCAGTGAACCGAGACAAACCACTGAAGCTTTCTTT; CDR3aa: CASSEPRQTTEAFF
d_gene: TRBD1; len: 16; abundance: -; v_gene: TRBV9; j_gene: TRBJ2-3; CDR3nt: TGTGCCAGCAGCGTAGATTGGACAGGCACCACAGATACGCAGTATTTT; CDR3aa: CASSVDWTGTTDTQYF
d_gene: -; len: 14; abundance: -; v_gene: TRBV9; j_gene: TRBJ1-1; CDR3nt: TGTGCCAGCAGCGTAGATAACGGGGGCACTGAAGCTTTCTTT; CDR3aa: CASSVDNGGTEAFF
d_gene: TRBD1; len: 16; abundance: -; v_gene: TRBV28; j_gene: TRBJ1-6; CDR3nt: TGTGCCAGCAGTTTCTCTAGACAGGGGATTGGGTCACCCCTCCACTTT; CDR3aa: CASSFSRQGIGSPLHF
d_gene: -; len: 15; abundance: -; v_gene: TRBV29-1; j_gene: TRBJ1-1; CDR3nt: TGCAGCGTTGTGACGCATCAGGGGAGGAACACTGAAGCTTTCTTT; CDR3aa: CSVVTHQGRNTEAFF
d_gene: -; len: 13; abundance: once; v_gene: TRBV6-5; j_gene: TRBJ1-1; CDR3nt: TGTGCCAGCCGGACAGAAATCAACACTGAAGCTTTCTTT; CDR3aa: CASRTEINTEAFF
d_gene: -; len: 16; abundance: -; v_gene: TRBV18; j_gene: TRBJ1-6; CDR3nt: TGTGCCAGCTCACCAAACGGACAGTCCTTAGGTTCACCCCTCCACTTT; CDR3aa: CASSPNGQSLGSPLHF
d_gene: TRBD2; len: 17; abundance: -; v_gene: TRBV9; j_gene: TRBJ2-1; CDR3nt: TGTGCCAGCAGCGTAGATGCTAGCGGGAGGACCTACAATGAGCAGTTCTTC; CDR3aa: CASSVDASGRTYNEQFF
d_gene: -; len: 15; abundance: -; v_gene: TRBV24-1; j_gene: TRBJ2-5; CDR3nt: TGTGCCACCAGTGCCTCCCGGGACTCCCAAGAGACCCAGTACTTC; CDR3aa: CATSASRDSQETQYF
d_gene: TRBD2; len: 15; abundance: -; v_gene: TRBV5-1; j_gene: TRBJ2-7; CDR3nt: TGCGCCAGCAGCTTGACGGCGGGAGGGCCCCACGAGCAGTACTTC; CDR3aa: CASSLTAGGPHEQYF
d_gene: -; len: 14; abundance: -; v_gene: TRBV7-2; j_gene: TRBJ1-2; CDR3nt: TGTGCCAGCAGCCGCCCGGGGGGCGGCTATGGCTACACCTTC; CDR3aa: CASSRPGGGYGYTF
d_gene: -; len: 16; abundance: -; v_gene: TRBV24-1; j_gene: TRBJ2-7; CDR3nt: TGTGCCACCAGTGATGGACAGCGGGGAGCGGGTTACGAGCAGTACTTC; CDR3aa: CATSDGQRGAGYEQYF